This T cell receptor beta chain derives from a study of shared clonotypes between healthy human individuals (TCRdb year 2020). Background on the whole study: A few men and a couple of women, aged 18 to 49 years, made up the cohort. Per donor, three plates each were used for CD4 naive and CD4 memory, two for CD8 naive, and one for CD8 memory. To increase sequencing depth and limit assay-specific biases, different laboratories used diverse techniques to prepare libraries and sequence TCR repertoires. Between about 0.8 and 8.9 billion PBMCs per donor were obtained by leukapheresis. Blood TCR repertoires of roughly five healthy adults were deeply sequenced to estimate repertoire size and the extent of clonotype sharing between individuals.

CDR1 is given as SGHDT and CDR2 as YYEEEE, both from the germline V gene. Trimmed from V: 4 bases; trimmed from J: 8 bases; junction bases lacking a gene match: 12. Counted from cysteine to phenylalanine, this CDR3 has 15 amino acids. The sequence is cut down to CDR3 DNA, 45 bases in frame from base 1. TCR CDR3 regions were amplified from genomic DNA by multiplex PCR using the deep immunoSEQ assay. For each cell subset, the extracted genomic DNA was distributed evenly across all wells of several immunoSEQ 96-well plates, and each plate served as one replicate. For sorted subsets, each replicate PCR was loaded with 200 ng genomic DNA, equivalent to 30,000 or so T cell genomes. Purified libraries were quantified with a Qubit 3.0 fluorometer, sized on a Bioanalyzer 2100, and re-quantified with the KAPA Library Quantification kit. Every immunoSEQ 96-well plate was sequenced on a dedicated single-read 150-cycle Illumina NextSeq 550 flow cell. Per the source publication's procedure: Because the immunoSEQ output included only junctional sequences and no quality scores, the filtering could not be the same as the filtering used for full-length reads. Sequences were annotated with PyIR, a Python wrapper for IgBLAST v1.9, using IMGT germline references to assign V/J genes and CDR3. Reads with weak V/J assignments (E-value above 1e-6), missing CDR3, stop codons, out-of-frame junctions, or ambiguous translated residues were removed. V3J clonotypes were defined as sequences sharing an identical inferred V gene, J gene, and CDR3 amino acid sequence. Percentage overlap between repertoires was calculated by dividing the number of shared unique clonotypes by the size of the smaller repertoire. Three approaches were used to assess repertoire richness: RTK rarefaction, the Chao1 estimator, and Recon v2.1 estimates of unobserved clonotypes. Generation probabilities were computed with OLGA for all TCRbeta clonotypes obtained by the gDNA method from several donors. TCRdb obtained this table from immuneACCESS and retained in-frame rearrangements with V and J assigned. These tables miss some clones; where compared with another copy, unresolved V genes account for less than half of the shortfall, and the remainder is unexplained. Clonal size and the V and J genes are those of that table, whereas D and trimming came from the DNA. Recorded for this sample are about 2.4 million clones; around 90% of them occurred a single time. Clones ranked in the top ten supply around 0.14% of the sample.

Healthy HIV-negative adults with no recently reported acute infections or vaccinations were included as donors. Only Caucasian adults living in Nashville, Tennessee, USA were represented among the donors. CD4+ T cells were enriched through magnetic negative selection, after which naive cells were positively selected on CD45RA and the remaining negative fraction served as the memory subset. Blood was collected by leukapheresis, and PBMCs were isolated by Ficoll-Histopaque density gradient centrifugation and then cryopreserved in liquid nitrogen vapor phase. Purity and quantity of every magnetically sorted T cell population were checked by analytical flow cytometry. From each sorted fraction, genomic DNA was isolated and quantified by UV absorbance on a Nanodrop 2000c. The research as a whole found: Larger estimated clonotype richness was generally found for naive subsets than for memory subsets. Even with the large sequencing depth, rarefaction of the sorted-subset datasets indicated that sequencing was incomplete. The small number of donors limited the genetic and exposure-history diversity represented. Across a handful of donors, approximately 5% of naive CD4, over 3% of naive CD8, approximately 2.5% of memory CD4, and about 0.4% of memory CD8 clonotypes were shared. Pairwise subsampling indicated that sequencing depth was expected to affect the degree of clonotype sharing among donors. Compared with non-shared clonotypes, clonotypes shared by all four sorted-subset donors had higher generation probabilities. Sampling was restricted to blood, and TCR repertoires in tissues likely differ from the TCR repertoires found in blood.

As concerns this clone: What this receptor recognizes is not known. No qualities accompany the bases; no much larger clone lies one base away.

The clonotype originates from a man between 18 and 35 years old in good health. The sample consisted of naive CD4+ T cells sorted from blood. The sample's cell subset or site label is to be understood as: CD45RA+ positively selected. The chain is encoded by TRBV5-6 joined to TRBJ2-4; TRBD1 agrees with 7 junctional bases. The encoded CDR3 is CASSKQLQGRHIQYF. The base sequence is TGTGCCAGCAGCAAGCAGCTACAGGGGAGACACATTCAGTACTTC.